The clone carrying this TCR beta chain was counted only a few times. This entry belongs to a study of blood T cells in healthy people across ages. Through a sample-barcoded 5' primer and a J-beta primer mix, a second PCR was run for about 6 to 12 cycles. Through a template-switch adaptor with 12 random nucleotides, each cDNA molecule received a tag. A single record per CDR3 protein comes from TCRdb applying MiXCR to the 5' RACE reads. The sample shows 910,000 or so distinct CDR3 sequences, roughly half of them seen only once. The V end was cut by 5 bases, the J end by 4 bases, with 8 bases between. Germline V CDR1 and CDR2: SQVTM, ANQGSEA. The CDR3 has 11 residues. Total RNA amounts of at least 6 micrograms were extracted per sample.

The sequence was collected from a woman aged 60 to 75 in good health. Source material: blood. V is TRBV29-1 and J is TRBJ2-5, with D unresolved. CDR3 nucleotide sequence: TGCAGCGTTTCCCCCGGAGAGACCCAGTACTTC. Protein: CSVSPGETQYF.